This TCR beta chain was retrieved from a study of blood T cells in healthy people across ages. Trimming removed 6 bases from V and 1 base from J, with 7 bases in between. This CDR3 comprises 12 residues. The authors extracted at least 6 micrograms of total RNA per sample. Using a J-beta primer mix together with a sample-barcoded 5' primer, a second PCR was run for about 7 to 12 cycles. Via MiXCR, TCRdb re-called the 5' RACE reads, giving one row per CDR3 protein. The sample records some 1,500,000 distinct CDR3 sequences, less than 45% being singletons. At least ten counts were recorded for this clonotype.

This sequence joins TRBV12-3 or TRBV12-4 and TRBJ2-7; maybe TRBD2 (5 bases). The sequence derives from a woman aged 18-30 years in good health. Specimen: blood. CDR3 in DNA: TGTGCCAGCAGCGGGGTTTCCTACGAGCAGTACTTC. This sequence encodes CASSGVSYEQYF.